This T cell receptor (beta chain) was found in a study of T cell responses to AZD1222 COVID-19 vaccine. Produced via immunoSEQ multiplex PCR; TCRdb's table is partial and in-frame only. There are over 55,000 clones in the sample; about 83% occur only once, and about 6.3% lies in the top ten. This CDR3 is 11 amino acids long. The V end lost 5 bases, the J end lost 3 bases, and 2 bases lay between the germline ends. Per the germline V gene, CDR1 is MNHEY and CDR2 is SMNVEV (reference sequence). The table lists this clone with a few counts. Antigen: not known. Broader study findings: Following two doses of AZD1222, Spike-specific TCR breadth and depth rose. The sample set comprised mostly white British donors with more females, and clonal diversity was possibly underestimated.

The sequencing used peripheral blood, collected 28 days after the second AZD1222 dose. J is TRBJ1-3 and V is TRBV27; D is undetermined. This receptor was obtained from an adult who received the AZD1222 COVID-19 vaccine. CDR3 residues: CASSGGNTIYF. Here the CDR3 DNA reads TGTGCCAGCAGTGGTGGAAACACCATATATTTT.